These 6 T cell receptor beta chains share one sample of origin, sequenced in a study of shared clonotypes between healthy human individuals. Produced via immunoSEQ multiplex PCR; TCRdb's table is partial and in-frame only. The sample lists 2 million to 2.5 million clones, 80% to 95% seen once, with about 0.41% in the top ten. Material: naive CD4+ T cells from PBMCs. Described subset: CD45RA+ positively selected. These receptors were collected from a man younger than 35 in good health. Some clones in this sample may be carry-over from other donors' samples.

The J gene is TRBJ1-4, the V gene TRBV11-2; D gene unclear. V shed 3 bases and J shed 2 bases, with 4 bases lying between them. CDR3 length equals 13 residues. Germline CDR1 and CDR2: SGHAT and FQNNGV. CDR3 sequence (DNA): TGTGCCAGCAGCTTTAGGACTAATGAAAAACTGTTTTTT. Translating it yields CASSFRTNEKLFF.

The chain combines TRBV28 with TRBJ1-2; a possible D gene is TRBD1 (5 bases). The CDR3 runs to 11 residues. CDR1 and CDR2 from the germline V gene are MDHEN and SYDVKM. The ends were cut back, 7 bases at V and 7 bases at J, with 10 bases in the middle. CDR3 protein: CASNEGPGYTF. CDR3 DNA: TGTGCCAGCAATGAGGGACCTGGCTACACCTTC.

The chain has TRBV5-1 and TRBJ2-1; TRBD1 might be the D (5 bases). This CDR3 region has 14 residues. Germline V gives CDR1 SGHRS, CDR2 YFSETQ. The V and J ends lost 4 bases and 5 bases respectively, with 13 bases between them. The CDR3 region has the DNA TGCGCCAGCAGCACAGGTGAAATCGACAATGAGCAGTTCTTC. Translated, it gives CASSTGEIDNEQFF.

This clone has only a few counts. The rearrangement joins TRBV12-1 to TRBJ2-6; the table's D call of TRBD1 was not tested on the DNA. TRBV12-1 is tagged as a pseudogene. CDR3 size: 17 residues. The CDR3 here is CASSPGTGKSGANVLTF. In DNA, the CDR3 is TGTGCCAGCAGCCCCGGGACAGGGAAATCCGGGGCCAACGTCCTGACTTTC.

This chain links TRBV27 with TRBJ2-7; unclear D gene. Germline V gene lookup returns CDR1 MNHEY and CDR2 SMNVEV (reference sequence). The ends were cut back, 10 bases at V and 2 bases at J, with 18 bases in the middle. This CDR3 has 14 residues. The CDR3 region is CATRSVGDTYEQYF. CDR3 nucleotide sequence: TGTGCCACCAGATCCGTCGGTGATACCTACGAGCAGTACTTC.

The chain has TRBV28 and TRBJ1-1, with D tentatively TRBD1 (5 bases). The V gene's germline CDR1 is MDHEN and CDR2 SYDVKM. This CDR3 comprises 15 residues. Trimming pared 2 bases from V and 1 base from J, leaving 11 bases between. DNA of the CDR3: TGTGCCAGCAGTTTAGACCAGGGCTGGAACACTGAAGCTTTCTTT. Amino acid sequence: CASSLDQGWNTEAFF.